The 9 T cell receptor beta chains below come from one sample, sequenced in a study of T cell changes during pregnancy in multiple sclerosis. Assay used: immunoSEQ multiplex PCR; TCRdb lists only in-frame clones, some missing. The data show approximately 48,000 clones, with approximately 94% seen just once and about 5.5% held by the top ten. Sample: CD8+ T cells from peripheral blood mononuclear cells, taken before pregnancy. All receptors come from a female donor with multiple sclerosis, enrolled in a pregnancy study.

The chain is built from TRBV13 and TRBJ2-4; 7 bases align to TRBD2. This CDR3 is 16 amino acids long. Germline V gene sequence: CDR1 PRHDT, CDR2 FYEKMQ (reference sequence). The ends lost 1 base at V and 0 bases at J; junction bases unmatched: 3. The CDR3 sequence is CASSLEGGRAKNIQYF. The CDR3 DNA is TGTGCCAGCAGCTTAGAGGGCGGGAGAGCCAAAAACATTCAGTACTTC.

The chain carries TRBV7-8 and TRBJ1-2; D is unresolved. The CDR3 extends over 16 amino acids. V was cut by 0 bases and J by 7 bases, with 18 bases left in between. Germline lookup yields CDR1 SGHVS and CDR2 FQNEAQ. The CDR3 sequence is CASSLAFSARRFGYTF. The CDR3, as DNA: TGTGCCAGCAGCTTAGCGTTTTCGGCAAGGAGGTTTGGCTACACCTTC.

This clone was picked up one time. The chain joins TRBV29-1 to TRBJ2-5, with 12 bases fitting TRBD2. Germline-derived CDR1 and CDR2 are SQVTM and ANQGSEA. This CDR3 comprises 16 residues. The J segment lost 5 bases and the V segment lost 7 bases, leaving 14 bases of the junction unmatched. CDR3 nucleotides: TGCAGCGCCCGGACTAGCGGGGCCATGTACAACGAGACCCAGTACTTC. This encodes CSARTSGAMYNETQYF.

The chain uses TRBV11-2 and TRBJ1-4; maybe TRBD1 (6 bases). V shed 3 bases and J shed 7 bases, with 12 bases lying between them. Germline CDR1 reads SGHAT; CDR2 reads FQNNGV. This CDR3 is 14 amino acids long. The CDR3 region is CASSLRGGGEKLFF. The CDR3 DNA follows: TGTGCCAGCAGCTTGAGGGGGGGCGGTGAAAAACTGTTTTTT.

CDR3 in DNA: TGCGCCAGCAGCCAAGAACGCACGGGGTACGAGCAGTACTTC. Its translation: CASSQERTGYEQYF. The gene calls are TRBV4-1 and TRBJ2-7; a possible D gene is TRBD2 (5 bases). V gave up 0 bases and J gave up 4 bases, with 10 bases separating them. CDR1 is MGHRA and CDR2 is YSYEKL in the germline V gene. The CDR3 is 14 residues long.

The gene calls are TRBV12-5 and TRBJ2-7; 11 bases line up with TRBD2. This CDR3 has 16 residues. The germline CDR1 and CDR2 sequences are LGHNT and FRNRAP. Trimming cost V 1 base and J 5 bases; bases outside gene matches: 7. The CDR3 region is CASGLGVAGGLDEQYF. The CDR3 DNA reads TGTGCTAGTGGTTTGGGAGTAGCGGGAGGGCTCGACGAGCAGTACTTC.

The chain couples TRBV15 to TRBJ2-6; maybe TRBD2 (5 bases). Germline CDR1 and CDR2: LNHNV and YYDKDF (reference sequence). With 5 bases removed from V and 0 bases from J, the gap between germline ends came to 11 bases. There are 16 residues in the CDR3. The CDR3 nucleotides are TGTGCCACCAGCCCCCGAGGGATCTCTGGGGCCAACGTCCTGACTTTC. It is translated as CATSPRGISGANVLTF.

The chain's CDR3 is CASSPLGGQGDEQYF. The DNA for the CDR3 is TGTGCCAGCAGCCCGTTGGGGGGACAGGGGGACGAGCAGTACTTC. V gene TRBV14 combines with J gene TRBJ2-7; 11 positions match TRBD1. CDR3 length: 15 amino acids. Germline lookup yields CDR1 SGHDN and CDR2 FVKESK. The junction had 7 bases not matched to a gene; V was cut back by 4 bases and J by 5 bases. The variable domain in full, with the rest retrieved from reference TRBV14 and TRBJ2-7, is EAGVTQFPSHSVIEKGQTVTLRCDPISGHDNLYWYRRVMGKEIKFLLHFVKESKQDESGMPNNRFLAERTGGTYSTLKVQPAELEDSGVYFCASSPLGGQGDEQYFGPGTRLTVT.

The gene calls are TRBV13 and TRBJ1-5; no clear D. Between the trimmed V and J ends, which lost 6 bases and 0 bases, there was a span of 3 bases. CDR1 and CDR2 (germline): PRHDT, FYEKMQ (reference sequence). The CDR3 totals 12 residues. The CDR3 bases are TGTGCCAGCAGTTATAGCAATCAGCCCCAGCATTTT. This encodes CASSYSNQPQHF.